The entry below gives a single T cell receptor (beta chain) sequence along with its context. Its target is unknown. This sample was included in a study of cytomegalovirus exposure and HLA in healthy donors. Broader study findings: It was confirmed in vitro that three of the CMV-associated chains were specific for CMV antigens. It was only CMV serostatus that was available as immune exposure information. Listed as cytomegalovirus-associated were 164 TCR beta chains. TCR beta V- and J-gene trimming, according to a later analysis, was linked to a missense DCLRE1C variant.

It was with 60 Vbeta and 13 Jbeta primers that the PCR ran. Libraries were prepared by immunoSEQ multiplex PCR; TCRdb keeps only in-frame clonotypes and omits some of them. The table records fewer than 250,000 clones, 75% to 90% of them present only once. Germline V CDR1 and CDR2: SGHDN, FVKESK. CDR3 length: 12 amino acids. V was shortened by 4 bases and J by 4 bases, with 6 bases between the two germline ends. The receptor's source is a boy between 2 and 10 years old in good health and CMV-seronegative. The chain links TRBV14 to TRBJ2-3; D unclear. Sequenced input: PBMCs. In DNA, the CDR3 is TGTGCCAGCAGCCTCCTCGCAGATACGCAGTATTTT. It translates to CASSLLADTQYF. The complete variable domain, with remaining parts taken from reference TRBV14 and TRBJ2-3, reads EAGVTQFPSHSVIEKGQTVTLRCDPISGHDNLYWYRRVMGKEIKFLLHFVKESKQDESGMPNNRFLAERTGGTYSTLKVQPAELEDSGVYFCASSLLADTQYFGPGTRLTVL.